A single TCR beta chain is shown here with its context. These data originate in a study of radiotherapy plus CTLA-4 blockade in lung cancer. Repertoires were generated with immunoSEQ multiplex PCR, while TCRdb's copy carries only in-frame clones and drops some. The data show 120,000 or so clones, with just under 90% seen just once and approximately 7% held by the top ten. The source was peripheral blood, collected from a patient treated with radiotherapy plus ipilimumab. The receptor's source is a human donor with non-small cell lung cancer that progressed on radiotherapy plus ipilimumab.

The CDR3 nucleotides read TGTGCCAGCAGCCAAACGACAGGAAACACTGAAGCTTTCTTT. Its protein product is CASSQTTGNTEAFF. The rearrangement joins TRBV11-2 to TRBJ1-1; possible D gene TRBD1, 6 bases. Germline values: CDR1 SGHAT, CDR2 FQNNGV. CDR3 size: 14 residues. V shed 5 bases and J shed 2 bases, with 12 bases lying between them.